This TCR beta chain is from a study of monozygotic twins with inflammatory bowel disease. The germline CDR1 and CDR2 sequences are SGDLS and YYNGEE. The CDR3 is 13 residues long. Points on this clonotype: Antigen unknown.

Overall study results and limits: None of the different T cell subtypes could be distinguished from one another. Clonotype overlap with others was lower in IBD patients than in healthy twins, a difference that was greatest with disease activity. Patient repertoire variability may have increased through differing immunosuppressive treatments.

TCRdb reanalyzed the 5' RACE reads, giving one entry per CDR3 protein sequence and no DNA. The sample table includes around 400,000 distinct CDR3 sequences. The origin of this receptor is a human donor with ulcerative colitis or Crohn's disease, or a healthy co-twin of an affected twin (not recorded which). Sequencing used blood. The chain combines TRBV9 with TRBJ1-2; TCRdb calls TRBD1, which cannot be checked without DNA. The CDR3 spells CASRRDSNYGYTF.